The rows below give T cell receptor beta chains drawn from one sample of a study of T-cell memory formation after mild COVID-19. TCRdb fed the 5' RACE reads into MiXCR, producing one record per CDR3 protein. The sample includes approximately 60,000 distinct CDR3 sequences, 9% to 9.5% seen only once; the top ten take around 1.2%. Sequenced material: PBMCs or a T cell subset sorted from them (not recorded which). Every receptor here comes from a man in his late teens or twenties who had mild COVID-19 (a few samples of this study predate the infection). Cell type and time point are not known. CDR3s include the opening cysteine and the closing phenylalanine or tryptophan. A D gene is named only where the DNA matches it firmly. Size values are once, few and many counts, or a class for expanded clones, and some rows have none.

TRBJ2-7	NA	TRBD2	15	TRBV11-2	TGTGCCAGCAGAAAACCGGGACTAGCGTTCGACGAGCAGTACTTC	CASRKPGLAFDEQYF
TRBJ2-2	few	NA	12	TRBV12-3/TRBV12-4	TGTGCCAGCAGTTTTGAGACCGGGGAGCTGTTTTTT	CASSFETGELFF
TRBJ2-3	few	TRBD2	16	TRBV7-2	TGTGCCAGCAGCTCCCGACTAGCGGGGGCCGCAGATACGCAGTATTTT	CASSSRLAGAADTQYF
TRBJ1-2	few	NA	14	TRBV3-1	TGTGCCAGCAGCCAAAGTCAGGGATTCTATGGCTACACCTTC	CASSQSQGFYGYTF
TRBJ2-4	few	NA	14	TRBV2	TGTGCCAGCACTGAGGAGGCAGGGGCGAACATTCAGTACTTC	CASTEEAGANIQYF
TRBJ2-5	many	TRBD1	14	TRBV20-1	TGCAGTGTTACCCGACAGGGGGCGAGGGAGACCCAGTACTTC	CSVTRQGARETQYF
TRBJ1-3	few	NA	14	TRBV2	TGTGCCAGCAGGCAGGGGTCGTCTGGAAACACCATATATTTT	CASRQGSSGNTIYF
TRBJ1-6	NA	NA	16	TRBV5-1	TGCGCCAGCAGCTTGGAGGGACTGACCTATAATTCACCCCTCCACTTT	CASSLEGLTYNSPLHF
TRBJ2-7	NA	NA	18	TRBV12-3/TRBV12-4	TGTGCCAGCAGTCCCCGGGACGCAGGACCCCTTACTCCTTACGAGCAGTACTTC	CASSPRDAGPLTPYEQYF
TRBJ1-4	NA	NA	14	TRBV5-1	TGCGCCAGCAGCCAAACGAACAAAAATGAAAAACTGTTTTTT	CASSQTNKNEKLFF
TRBJ2-5	many	NA	14	TRBV7-7	TGTGCTAGCAGCCCGCAGCAGGGACAAGAGACCCAGTACTTC	CASSPQQGQETQYF
TRBJ1-1	NA	NA	16	TRBV5-1	TGCGCCAGCAGCTCCATATCGGGCAAACTGGGCACTGAAGCTTTCTTT	CASSSISGKLGTEAFF
TRBJ2-3	few	TRBD2	15	TRBV4-2	TGTGCCAGCAGCCAAGGTCTTAGCGGGGGTGATACGCAGTATTTT	CASSQGLSGGDTQYF
TRBJ2-1	many	NA	14	TRBV7-2	TGTGCCAGCAGCTCTGACGACAGGAACAATGAGCAGTTCTTC	CASSSDDRNNEQFF
TRBJ2-5	few	NA	15	TRBV20-1	TGCAGTGCTAGAGATCGGCAGGGGACCCAAGAGACCCAGTACTTC	CSARDRQGTQETQYF
TRBJ2-5	NA	NA	15	TRBV19	TGTGCCAGTGGTATAGCGGACAGAGGGGGGGAGACCCAGTACTTC	CASGIADRGGETQYF
TRBJ1-4	NA	TRBD1	14	TRBV28	TGTGCCAGCAAGGAGGGGACAGGGGTTGAAAAACTGTTTTTT	CASKEGTGVEKLFF
TRBJ2-7	NA	NA	14	TRBV15	TGTGCCACCAGCAGAGATCCAGGGGCGCGGGAGCAGTACTTC	CATSRDPGAREQYF
TRBJ2-3	many	NA	16	TRBV4-2	TGTGCCAGCAGCCAAGTCGGGGAAGGGACGGCCTTTACGCAGTATTTT	CASSQVGEGTAFTQYF
TRBJ1-1	NA	TRBD1	13	TRBV12-5	TGTGCTAGTGGTTTTTGGACAGGGCGGAACGCTTTCTTT	CASGFWTGRNAFF
TRBJ2-7	many	TRBD1	14	TRBV6-5	TGTGCCAGCAGTCTGGACAGGGGGTTATACGAGCAGTACTTC	CASSLDRGLYEQYF
TRBJ2-2	few	NA	14	TRBV12-3/TRBV12-4	TGTGCCAGCAGTCTGGAGGGGTTAGGCGGGGAGCTGTTTTTT	CASSLEGLGGELFF
TRBJ1-1	many	NA	14	TRBV2	TGTGCCAGCAGTGAATCGGAGGGAGGGACTGAAGCTTTCTTT	CASSESEGGTEAFF
TRBJ2-1	NA	TRBD2	15	TRBV9	TGTGCCAGCCGCCCTAGCGGGGGGGACTACAATGAGCAGTTCTTC	CASRPSGGDYNEQFF
TRBJ2-3	few	TRBD1	16	TRBV5-1	TGCGCCAGCAGCTTGCCGACAGGGCGTGCCACAGATACGCAGTATTTT	CASSLPTGRATDTQYF
TRBJ1-6	NA	TRBD1	14	TRBV7-9	TGTGCCAGCAGCTTCACAGGGGATAATTCACCCCTCCACTTT	CASSFTGDNSPLHF